These 11 T cell receptor beta chains were sequenced from one sample in a study of Graves' ophthalmopathy and Graves' hyperthyroidism. Amplification of the TCR beta CDR3 regions used RNA transcripts (as template). HTBI primers primed a first-round RT-PCR, and a second-round multiplex PCR followed. TCRdb independently ran MiXCR on the multiplex PCR reads; one entry per CDR3 protein. The sample yields over a million distinct CDR3 sequences, about 36% seen once. The material sequenced was peripheral blood or thyroid tissue (not recorded which). The source is an adult man with Graves' hyperthyroidism.

As to this clonotype: One end of the junction does not line up with germline, which may come from a read error. The chain employs TRBV25-1 and TRBJ1-2; 7 bases fit TRBD1. Germline CDR1 reads MGHDK; CDR2 reads SYGVNS. The CDR3 is made up of 15 amino acids. CDR3 nucleotides: TGCACCAGCAACCACCTAGGGACAGAAGGAGATGGCTACACCTTC. Amino acids: CTSNHLGTEGDGYTF.

The chain has TRBV5-6 and TRBJ1-1; 11 bases fit TRBD1. Germline V CDR1 and CDR2: SGHDT, YYEEEE. The CDR3 extends over 17 amino acids. V dropped 4 bases and J dropped 1; count of bases not matched to a gene: 9. The CDR3 region is CASSLVGTGGRNTEAFF. The DNA for the CDR3 is TGTGCCAGCAGCCTAGTCGGGACAGGGGGTAGGAACACTGAAGCTTTCTTT.

The chain uses TRBV5-1 and TRBJ1-5; D not resolved. Trimming shortened V by 2 bases and J by 5 bases, and 8 bases separated the two germline ends. The CDR3 loop spans 13 amino acids. The germline V gene has CDR1 SGHRS and CDR2 YFSETQ. CDR3 region: CASSFEIDQPQHF. For the CDR3, the DNA is TGCGCCAGCAGCTTCGAGATCGATCAGCCCCAGCATTTT.

Ten or more counts support this clonotype. V is TRBV20-1 and J is TRBJ2-5, with 7 bases matching TRBD2. The CDR3 is 16 amino acids. V shed 4 bases, J shed 2 bases, and the junction held 13 bases outside the gene matches. The germline gives CDR1 DFQATT, CDR2 SNEGSKA (reference sequence). The CDR3 is CSAITRLATEQETQYF. CDR3 coding DNA: TGCAGTGCTATCACACGACTAGCAACCGAACAAGAGACCCAGTACTTC.

This clonotype appeared many times. The chain carries TRBV2 and TRBJ2-5; 10 bases fit TRBD2. The J segment lost 1 base and the V segment lost 8 bases, leaving 7 bases of the junction unmatched. In germline, CDR1 is SNHLY, CDR2 FYNNEI. This CDR3 region has 15 residues. The CDR3 protein is CASARLAGIQETQYF. Here the CDR3 DNA reads TGTGCCAGCGCTAGACTAGCGGGTATCCAAGAGACCCAGTACTTC.

There are many counts of this clonotype. This chain links TRBV6-6 with TRBJ1-1; D is undetermined. CDR1 and CDR2 (germline): MNHNY, SVGAGI (reference sequence). The CDR3 has 13 residues. Trimming stripped 7 bases from V and 3 bases from J, with 12 bases between. The CDR3 coding sequence is TGTGCCAGCACCGGAGGGATAGACACTGAAGCTTTCTTT. This encodes CASTGGIDTEAFF.

V is TRBV7-9 and J is TRBJ2-7; weak D call: TRBD1 (5 bases). The V gene's germline CDR1 is SEHNR and CDR2 FQNEAQ (reference sequence). The CDR3 covers 20 residues. Trimming left V 5 bases short and J 4 bases short, with 33 bases between. The CDR3 sequence is CASSQEPQFGSGQGRYEQYF. In DNA form, the CDR3 reads TGTGCCAGCAGCCAAGAACCCCAGTTCGGGTCAGGGCAGGGCCGTTACGAGCAGTACTTC.

The genes are TRBV10-3 and TRBJ1-5; 7 nucleotides match TRBD1. Germline V lookup: CDR1 ENHRY, CDR2 SYGVKD. The CDR3 has 12 residues. V shed 10 bases, J shed 8 bases, and the junction held 8 bases outside the gene matches. Written as DNA, the CDR3 is TGTGCCACCGGGACAGCTCAGGAGCCCCAGCATTTT. Amino acids: CATGTAQEPQHF.

This clonotype was found once. The chain is built from TRBV12-3 or TRBV12-4 and TRBJ2-7; TRBD1 matches at 9 bases. The ends lost 6 bases at V and 4 bases at J; junction bases unmatched: 7. This CDR3 spans 14 amino acids. The CDR3 spells CASSVTGGQYEQYF. The CDR3, as DNA: TGTGCCAGCAGCGTAACAGGGGGCCAATACGAGCAGTACTTC.

The chain employs TRBV7-2 and TRBJ2-5; D is tentatively TRBD1 or TRBD2 (6 bases each). The CDR3 loop spans 13 amino acids. Germline V gene sequence: CDR1 SGHTA, CDR2 FQGNSA. This CDR3 reads CARLGGGRETQYF. For the CDR3, the DNA is TGTGCTAGGCTCGGTGGGGGGCGCGAGACCCAGTACTTC.

This clonotype has a count of ten or more. The chain couples TRBV7-6 to TRBJ1-3; D is undetermined. The CDR3 has 14 residues. Germline V gene sequence: CDR1 SGHVS, CDR2 FNYEAQ. V was trimmed by 2 bases and J by 0 bases, leaving 5 bases between them. The CDR3, as DNA: TGTGCCAGCAGCTTACCAGCCTCTGGAAACACCATATATTTT. Its translation: CASSLPASGNTIYF.